These 28 T cell receptor beta chains came from one sample sequenced in a study of PD-1 blockade in mismatch repair-deficient tumors. TCRdb's table, derived via immunoSEQ multiplex PCR, lists solely in-frame clones and lacks some. The sample yields 45,000 to 55,000 clones, 81% seen once. Sequenced material: peripheral blood, taken roughly 19 weeks after starting pembrolizumab. The receptors come from an adult with mismatch repair-deficient cancer.

The chain links TRBV27 to TRBJ1-1, with D perhaps TRBD1 (6 bases). CDR3 size: 15 residues. CDR1 is MNHEY and CDR2 is SMNVEV in the germline V gene (reference sequence). Trimming removed 6 bases from V and 10 bases from J, with 24 bases in between. The chain's CDR3 is CASSKSDARQAGAFF. The CDR3 region has the DNA TGTGCCAGCAGCAAATCCGACGCTCGACAGGCTGGAGCTTTCTTT.

The chain recombines TRBV4-1 with TRBJ2-6, with 12 bases aligning to TRBD1. CDR3 length equals 18 residues. V lost 6 bases and J lost 0; bases outside the gene matches: 6. The germline gives CDR1 MGHRA, CDR2 YSYEKL. Here the CDR3 reads CASSPGTGGLSGANVLTF. The CDR3 nucleotides read TGCGCCAGCAGTCCCGGGACAGGGGGCCTCTCTGGGGCCAACGTCCTGACTTTC.

As to this clone: The same CDR3 also results from other DNA sequences found in this sample. The rearrangement joins TRBV9 to TRBJ2-2, with 7 bases aligning to TRBD2. Trimming took 1 base from V and 5 from J; bases not matched to a gene: 5. Germline CDR1 and CDR2: SGDLS and YYNGEE. The CDR3 contains 15 residues. CDR3 protein: CASSVIAGETGELFF. CDR3 in DNA: TGTGCCAGCAGCGTAATCGCGGGAGAAACCGGGGAGCTGTTTTTT. Together with reference TRBV9 and TRBJ2-2, the CDR3 gives the full variable domain: DSGVTQTPKHLITATGQRVTLRCSPRSGDLSVYWYQQSLDQGLQFLIQYYNGEERAKGNILERFSAQQFPDLHSELNLSSLELGDSALYFCASSVIAGETGELFFGEGSRLTVL.

This clone was recorded only once. V gene TRBV5-1 combines with J gene TRBJ2-2; 8 nucleotides agree with TRBD1. The V segment lost 0 bases and the J segment 4 bases; nucleotides outside the gene matches: 5. CDR3 size: 16 residues. Germline V gene sequence: CDR1 SGHRS, CDR2 YFSETQ. The CDR3 nucleotides are TGCGCCAGCAGCTTGGAAGACAGGGGAGGCACCGGGGAGCTGTTTTTT. Residues: CASSLEDRGGTGELFF. Variable domain in full (rest from reference TRBV5-1 and TRBJ2-2): KAGVTQTPRYLIKTRGQQVTLSCSPISGHRSVSWYQQTPGQGLQFLFEYFSETQRNKGNFPGRFSGRQFSNSRSEMNVSTLELGDSALYLCASSLEDRGGTGELFFGEGSRLTVL.

The chain has TRBV4-3 and TRBJ2-2, with TRBD1 identical over 8 bases. The ends lost 4 bases at V and 5 bases at J; junction bases unmatched: 3. The CDR3 has 14 residues. Germline V CDR1 and CDR2: LGHNA, YSLEER. CDR3 amino acids: CASSLDRGTGELFF. The CDR3 DNA reads as TGCGCCAGCAGCCTAGACAGGGGAACCGGGGAGCTGTTTTTT.

In DNA form, the CDR3 reads TGTGCCAGTAGCCAATACAGGTATCAGCCCCAGCATTTT. Its protein is CASSQYRYQPQHF. The rearrangement links TRBV19 to TRBJ1-5, with TRBD1 as a possible D gene (5 bases). Germline CDR1 is LNHDA and CDR2 is SQIVND (reference sequence). The CDR3 consists of 13 residues. V lost 6 bases, J lost 5 bases, and 11 bases lay in between.

J is TRBJ2-2 and V is TRBV11-3, with D perhaps matching TRBD1 or TRBD2 (5 bases each). Germline V gives CDR1 SGHNT, CDR2 YENEEA. With 2 bases removed from V and 7 bases from J, the gap between germline ends came to 17 bases. The CDR3 spans 16 residues. DNA for the CDR3: TGTGCCAGCAGCTTAATTCCGGGACCGGTGGTCGGGGAGCTGTTTTTT. Amino acid sequence: CASSLIPGPVVGELFF. The complete variable domain, with remaining parts taken from reference TRBV11-3 and TRBJ2-2, reads EAGVVQSPRYKIIEKKQPVAFWCNPISGHNTLYWYLQNLGQGPELLIRYENEEAVDDSQLPKDRFSAERLKGVDSTLKIQPAELGDSAVYLCASSLIPGPVVGELFFGEGSRLTVL.

This clone was detected once. The V and J genes are TRBV19 and TRBJ2-5; 11 bases agree with TRBD2. This CDR3 has 14 amino acids. V lost 8 bases and J lost 1; bases outside the gene matches: 3. Germline-derived CDR1 and CDR2 are LNHDA and SQIVND (reference sequence). CDR3 protein: CASAGTSGQETQYF. The CDR3 region has the DNA TGTGCCAGTGCTGGGACTAGCGGCCAAGAGACCCAGTACTTC.

A single count supports this clone. The V gene is TRBV7-9, the J gene TRBJ1-4; the match to TRBD1 covers 7 bases. V was pared by 5 bases and J by 3 bases, with 12 bases of the junction left unmatched. Germline V CDR1 and CDR2: SEHNR, FQNEAQ (reference sequence). The CDR3 is 17 amino acids. The chain's CDR3 is CASSPDRARGPNEKLFF. The DNA of the CDR3 is TGTGCCAGCAGCCCTGACAGGGCGCGAGGCCCTAATGAAAAACTGTTTTTT. Drawing the rest from reference TRBV7-9 and TRBJ1-4, the complete variable domain is DTGVSQNPRHKITKRGQNVTFRCDPISEHNRLYWYRQTLGQGPEFLTYFQNEAQLEKSRLLSDRFSAERPKGSFSTLEIQRTEQGDSAMYLCASSPDRARGPNEKLFFGSGTQLSVL.

J is TRBJ2-1 and V is TRBV7-9; the match to TRBD2 covers 9 bases. V lost 0 bases, J lost 9 bases, and 6 bases stayed unmatched. This CDR3 region has 15 residues. CDR1 and CDR2 from the germline V gene are SEHNR and FQNEAQ (reference sequence). The CDR3 DNA follows: TGTGCCAGCAGCTTAGCGATAGCGGGAGATCTTGAGCAGTTCTTC. Protein: CASSLAIAGDLEQFF.

V and J are TRBV7-2 and TRBJ1-4, with a possible D match to TRBD1 (5 bases). V was cut by 2 bases and J by 7 bases, with 14 bases left in between. The germline gives CDR1 SGHTA, CDR2 FQGNSA. The CDR3 is 15 amino acids. This chain's CDR3 is CASSLLGGIGEKLFF. In DNA form, the CDR3 reads TGTGCCAGCAGCTTACTGGGGGGGATCGGTGAAAAACTGTTTTTT.

The gene calls are TRBV18 and TRBJ2-7; D is undetermined. Trimming removed 3 bases at V and 1 base at J, with 10 bases between. The germline CDR1 and CDR2 sequences are KGHSH and LQKENI. The CDR3 covers 14 residues. In nucleotides, the CDR3 is TGTGCCAGCTCACCCAACTTGAGGTCCTACGAGCAGTACTTC. It specifies CASSPNLRSYEQYF.

J is TRBJ1-1 and V is TRBV9; 7 bases line up with TRBD1. Per the germline V gene, CDR1 is SGDLS and CDR2 is YYNGEE. V gave up 4 bases and J gave up 1 base; unmatched junction bases: 7. This CDR3 is built from 15 residues. The DNA of the CDR3 is TGTGCCAGCAGCTTCACCGGGACAGAGAACACTGAAGCTTTCTTT. Protein product: CASSFTGTENTEAFF.

The chain recombines TRBV5-1 with TRBJ2-3; 9 nucleotides align to TRBD2. This CDR3 spans 16 amino acids. J was trimmed by 5 bases and V by 2 bases; bases with no gene match: 9. CDR1 is SGHRS and CDR2 is YFSETQ in the germline V gene. CDR3 DNA sequence: TGCGCCAGCAGCTTTTGGAGGCGGGAGGGCGGAGATACGCAGTATTTT. Protein: CASSFWRREGGDTQYF.

The chain joins TRBV7-3 to TRBJ2-7; D is unresolved. The germline V gene has CDR1 SGHTA and CDR2 FQGTGA. CDR3 length equals 15 residues. Trimming removed 5 bases at V and 3 bases at J, with 17 bases between. CDR3 amino acids: CASSIYLGLNYEQYF. For the CDR3, the DNA is TGTGCCAGCAGCATCTACCTCGGGCTTAACTACGAGCAGTACTTC. Complete variable domain (other parts from reference TRBV7-3 and TRBJ2-7): GAGVSQTPSNKVTEKGKYVELRCDPISGHTALYWYRQSLGQGPEFLIYFQGTGAADDSGLPNDRFFAVRPEGSVSTLKIQRTERGDSAVYLCASSIYLGLNYEQYFGPGTRLTVT.

The V and J genes are TRBV9 and TRBJ1-1, with 9 bases identical to TRBD1. Germline loops: CDR1 SGDLS, CDR2 YYNGEE. The CDR3 covers 14 residues. V lost 3 bases to trimming and J lost 11 bases; unmatched junction nucleotides: 11. As DNA, the CDR3 is TGTGCCAGCAGCGACAAGGACAGGGGATATCCGGCTTTCTTT. Amino acid sequence: CASSDKDRGYPAFF.

This clone was counted between two and nine times. The chain is built from TRBV7-2 and TRBJ2-7; D remains unclear. This CDR3 has 12 amino acids. V lost 3 bases and J 6 bases, leaving 9 bases between the germline ends. Germline CDR1 reads SGHTA; CDR2 reads FQGNSA. The CDR3 coding sequence is TGTGCCAGCAGCTTGGCACCGGTCGAGCAGTACTTC. Its protein product is CASSLAPVEQYF.

This clone occurred once. The chain has TRBV28 and TRBJ2-4, with 9 bases that match TRBD1. Per the germline V gene, CDR1 is MDHEN and CDR2 is SYDVKM. The CDR3 is made up of 20 amino acids. V lost 3 bases to trimming and J lost 3 bases; unmatched junction nucleotides: 18. CDR3 protein: CASSFTGGAFGGGGKNIQYF. CDR3 nucleotides: TGTGCCAGCAGTTTTACAGGGGGCGCCTTCGGGGGCGGAGGCAAAAACATTCAGTACTTC. Full variable domain (rest looked up from reference TRBV28 and TRBJ2-4): DVKVTQSSRYLVKRTGEKVFLECVQDMDHENMFWYRQDPGLGLRLIYFSYDVKMKEKGDIPEGYSVSREKKERFSLILESASTNQTSMYLCASSFTGGAFGGGGKNIQYFGAGTRLSVL.

The chain is built from TRBV27 and TRBJ2-2; D is unclear. Germline V gene lookup returns CDR1 MNHEY and CDR2 SMNVEV (reference sequence). This CDR3 region has 14 residues. The V gene lost 3 bases and the J gene lost 3 bases, with 8 bases spanning the gap. The CDR3: CASSFGQYTGELFF. CDR3 DNA sequence: TGTGCCAGCAGTTTTGGCCAGTACACCGGGGAGCTGTTTTTT.

This clone was seen a handful of times. J is TRBJ1-1 and V is TRBV5-1, with D unresolved. Trimming removed 4 bases at V and 3 bases at J, with 10 bases between. Germline-derived CDR1 and CDR2 are SGHRS and YFSETQ. This CDR3 region has 13 residues. As DNA, the CDR3 is TGCGCCAGCAGCCTACTACCCGACACTGAAGCTTTCTTT. Translating gives CASSLLPDTEAFF.

This clone was counted once. The rearrangement joins TRBV11-2 to TRBJ2-3, with D perhaps TRBD1 (6 bases). The CDR3 spans 16 residues. Germline V gives CDR1 SGHAT, CDR2 FQNNGV. Trimming shortened V by 5 bases and J by 0 bases, and 15 bases separated the two germline ends. Written as DNA, the CDR3 is TGTGCCAGCAGCCTAAAGTACAGGGCTAGCACAGATACGCAGTATTTT. Translation: CASSLKYRASTDTQYF. Looking up the rest from reference TRBV11-2 and TRBJ2-3 gives the full variable domain: EAGVAQSPRYKIIEKRQSVAFWCNPISGHATLYWYQQILGQGPKLLIQFQNNGVVDDSQLPKDRFSAERLKGVDSTLKIQPAKLEDSAVYLCASSLKYRASTDTQYFGPGTRLTVL.

Only a few counts were recorded for this clone. This chain joins TRBV30 and TRBJ1-2, with a possible D match to TRBD1 (6 bases). Per germline, CDR1 GTSNPN and CDR2 SVGIG (reference sequence). CDR3 size: 14 residues. Trimming took 2 bases from V and 4 from J, leaving 14 bases between them. This CDR3 is CAWSFRGSIYGYTF. CDR3 in DNA: TGTGCCTGGAGTTTCAGGGGAAGTATCTATGGCTACACCTTC.

The chain recombines TRBV5-4 with TRBJ2-1; D not resolved. CDR1 is SGHNT and CDR2 is YYREEE in the germline V gene (reference sequence). This CDR3 has 12 amino acids. V lost 5 bases, J lost 9 bases, and 12 bases lay in between. The CDR3: CASRLNTREQFF. CDR3 coding DNA: TGTGCCAGCAGACTTAATACACGTGAGCAGTTCTTC.

The rearrangement joins TRBV9 to TRBJ2-7, with 7 positions matching TRBD2. CDR3 length: 13 amino acids. With V trimmed by 4 bases and J by 1 base, 2 bases remained unmatched. From germline, CDR1 is SGDLS and CDR2 YYNGEE. DNA for the CDR3: TGTGCCAGCAGCAGGGAGGGTTCCTACGAGCAGTACTTC. Amino acids: CASSREGSYEQYF. Full variable domain (missing parts from reference TRBV9 and TRBJ2-7): DSGVTQTPKHLITATGQRVTLRCSPRSGDLSVYWYQQSLDQGLQFLIQYYNGEERAKGNILERFSAQQFPDLHSELNLSSLELGDSALYFCASSREGSYEQYFGPGTRLTVT.

This clone was observed once. This chain uses TRBV6-5 with TRBJ1-1; D may be TRBD1 (5 bases). With 5 bases removed from V and 7 bases from J, the gap between germline ends came to 17 bases. The CDR3 is 14 amino acids. Germline V lookup: CDR1 MNHEY, CDR2 SVGAGI. CDR3: CASSERGRWGEAFF. The DNA of the CDR3 is TGTGCCAGCAGTGAAAGGGGCAGGTGGGGTGAAGCTTTCTTT.

There are a few counts of this clone. This chain links TRBV19 with TRBJ2-7; 14 nucleotides line up with TRBD2. Germline V CDR1 and CDR2: LNHDA, SQIVND (reference sequence). Germline trimming cut 10 bases from V and 7 bases from J; bases unmatched to any gene: 12. CDR3 length: 15 residues. In DNA, the CDR3 is TGTGCCACCCGACTAGCGGGAGGGCCCTTTGGGGAGCAGTACTTC. Translated: CATRLAGGPFGEQYF.

CDR3 nucleotide sequence: TGCGCCAGCAGCTCTAACTCGGCGAACACCGGGGAGCTGTTTTTT. This codes for CASSSNSANTGELFF. The chain is built from TRBV5-1 and TRBJ2-2; D ambiguous. The V end was cut by 3 bases, the J end by 0 bases, with 9 bases between. CDR3 size: 15 residues. Germline assignment: CDR1 SGHRS and CDR2 YFSETQ.

The J gene is TRBJ2-3, the V gene TRBV10-3; 7 positions match TRBD1. Germline V CDR1 and CDR2: ENHRY, SYGVKD. The trim removed 6 bases at V and 4 bases at J, leaving 7 bases unmatched. This CDR3 is 14 amino acids long. The CDR3 DNA sequence: TGTGCCATCAGGGACTCTACAGGGGCAGATACGCAGTATTTT. This sequence encodes CAIRDSTGADTQYF.